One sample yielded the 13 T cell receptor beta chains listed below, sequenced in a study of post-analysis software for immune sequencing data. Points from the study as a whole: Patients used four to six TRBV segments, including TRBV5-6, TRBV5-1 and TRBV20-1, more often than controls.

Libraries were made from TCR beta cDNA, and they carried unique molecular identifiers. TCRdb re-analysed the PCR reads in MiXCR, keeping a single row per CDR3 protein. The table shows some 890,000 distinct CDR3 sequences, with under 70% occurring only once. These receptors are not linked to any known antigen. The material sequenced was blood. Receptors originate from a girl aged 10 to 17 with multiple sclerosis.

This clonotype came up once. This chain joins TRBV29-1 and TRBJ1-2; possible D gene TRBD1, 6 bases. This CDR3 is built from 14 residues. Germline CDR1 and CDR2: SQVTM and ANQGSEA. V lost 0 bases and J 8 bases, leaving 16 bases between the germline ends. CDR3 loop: CSVEDVGGPRGYTF. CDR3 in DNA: TGCAGCGTTGAAGACGTTGGGGGGCCACGGGGCTACACCTTC.

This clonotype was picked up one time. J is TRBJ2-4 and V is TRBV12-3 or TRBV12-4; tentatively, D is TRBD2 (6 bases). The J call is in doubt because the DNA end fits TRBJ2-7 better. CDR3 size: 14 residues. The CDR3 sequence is CASGYPGATYEQYF. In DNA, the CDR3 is TGTGCCAGCGGGTACCCGGGAGCCACCTACGAGCAGTACTTC.

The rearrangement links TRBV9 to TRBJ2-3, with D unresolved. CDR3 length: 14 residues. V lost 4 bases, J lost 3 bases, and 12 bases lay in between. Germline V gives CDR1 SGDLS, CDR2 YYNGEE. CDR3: CASSPRAETDTQYF. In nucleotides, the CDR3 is TGTGCCAGCAGCCCCCGGGCGGAGACAGATACGCAGTATTTT.

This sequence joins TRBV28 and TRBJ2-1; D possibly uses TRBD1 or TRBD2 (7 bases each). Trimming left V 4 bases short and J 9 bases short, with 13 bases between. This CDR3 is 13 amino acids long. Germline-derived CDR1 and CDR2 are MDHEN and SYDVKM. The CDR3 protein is CASSSTGRVEQFF. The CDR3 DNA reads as TGTGCCAGCAGTTCGACAGGGAGGGTTGAGCAGTTCTTC.

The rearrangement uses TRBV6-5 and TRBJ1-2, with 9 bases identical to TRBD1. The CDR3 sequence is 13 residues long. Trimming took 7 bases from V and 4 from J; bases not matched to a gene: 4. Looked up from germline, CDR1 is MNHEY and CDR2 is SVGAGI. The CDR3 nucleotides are TGTGCCAGCATAGACAGGGGGTCCTATGGCTACACCTTC. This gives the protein CASIDRGSYGYTF.

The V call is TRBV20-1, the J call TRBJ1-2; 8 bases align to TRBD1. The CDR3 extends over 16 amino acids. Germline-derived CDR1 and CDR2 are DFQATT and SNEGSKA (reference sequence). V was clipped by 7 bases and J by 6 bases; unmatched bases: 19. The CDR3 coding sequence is TGCAGTGGTTCGATTCCAGGGGGCGACCAAATTAATGGCTACACCTTC. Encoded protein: CSGSIPGGDQINGYTF.

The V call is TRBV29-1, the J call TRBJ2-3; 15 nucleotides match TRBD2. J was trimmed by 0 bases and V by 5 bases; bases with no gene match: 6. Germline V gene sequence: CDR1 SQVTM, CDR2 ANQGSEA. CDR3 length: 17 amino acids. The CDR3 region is CSVTGTSGGPSTDTQYF. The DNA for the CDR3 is TGCAGCGTTACCGGGACTAGCGGGGGGCCTAGCACAGATACGCAGTATTTT.

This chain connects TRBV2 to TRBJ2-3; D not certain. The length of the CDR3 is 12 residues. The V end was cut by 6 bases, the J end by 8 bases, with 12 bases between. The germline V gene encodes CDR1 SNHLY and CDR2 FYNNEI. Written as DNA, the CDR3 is TGTGCCAGCAGCGAACCCGGGCTTACGCAGTATTTT. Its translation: CASSEPGLTQYF.

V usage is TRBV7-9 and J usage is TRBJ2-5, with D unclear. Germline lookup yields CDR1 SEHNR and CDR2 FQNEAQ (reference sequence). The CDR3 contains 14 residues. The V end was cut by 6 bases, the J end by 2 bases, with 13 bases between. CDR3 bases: TGTGCCAGCAGTTTAAAGGGCCATCAAGAGACCCAGTACTTC. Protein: CASSLKGHQETQYF.

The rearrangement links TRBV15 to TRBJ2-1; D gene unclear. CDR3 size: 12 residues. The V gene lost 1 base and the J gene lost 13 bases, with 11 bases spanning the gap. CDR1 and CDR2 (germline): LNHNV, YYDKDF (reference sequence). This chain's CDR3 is CATSRVMQDQFF. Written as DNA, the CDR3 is TGTGCCACCAGCAGAGTAATGCAGGATCAGTTCTTC.

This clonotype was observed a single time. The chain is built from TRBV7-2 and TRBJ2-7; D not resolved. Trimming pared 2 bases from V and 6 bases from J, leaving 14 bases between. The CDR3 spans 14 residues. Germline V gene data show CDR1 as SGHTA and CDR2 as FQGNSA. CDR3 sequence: CASSLRRRIGEQYF. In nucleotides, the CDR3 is TGTGCCAGCAGCTTAAGGCGAAGGATCGGCGAGCAGTACTTC. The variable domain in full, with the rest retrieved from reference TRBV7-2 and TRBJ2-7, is GAGVSQSPSNKVTEKGKDVELRCDPISGHTALYWYRQSLGQGLEFLIYFQGNSAPDKSGLPSDRFSAERTGGSVSTLTIQRTQQEDSAVYLCASSLRRRIGEQYFGPGTRLTVT.

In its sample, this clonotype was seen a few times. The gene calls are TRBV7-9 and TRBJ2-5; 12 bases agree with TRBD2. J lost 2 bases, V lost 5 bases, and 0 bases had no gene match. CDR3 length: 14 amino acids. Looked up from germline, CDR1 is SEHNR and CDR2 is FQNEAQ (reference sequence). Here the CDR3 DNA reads TGTGCCAGCAGCACTAGCGGGAGGCAAGAGACCCAGTACTTC. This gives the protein CASSTSGRQETQYF.

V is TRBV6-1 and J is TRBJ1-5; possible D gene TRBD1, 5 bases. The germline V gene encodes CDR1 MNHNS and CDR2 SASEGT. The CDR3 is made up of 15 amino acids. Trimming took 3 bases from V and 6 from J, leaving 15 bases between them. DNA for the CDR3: TGTGCCAGCAGTGAGGGACGGTTAACCATTCAGCCCCAGCATTTT. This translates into CASSEGRLTIQPQHF.